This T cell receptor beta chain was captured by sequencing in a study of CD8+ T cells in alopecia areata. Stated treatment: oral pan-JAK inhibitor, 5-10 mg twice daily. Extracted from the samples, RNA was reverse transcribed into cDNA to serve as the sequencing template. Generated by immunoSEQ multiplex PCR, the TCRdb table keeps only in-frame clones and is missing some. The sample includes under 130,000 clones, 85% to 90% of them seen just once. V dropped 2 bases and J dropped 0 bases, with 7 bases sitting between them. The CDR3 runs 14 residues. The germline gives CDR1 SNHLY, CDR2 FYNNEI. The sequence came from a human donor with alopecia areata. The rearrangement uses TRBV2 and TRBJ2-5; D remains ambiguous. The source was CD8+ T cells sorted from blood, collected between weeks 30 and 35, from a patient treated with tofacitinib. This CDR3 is CASSEWADQETQYF. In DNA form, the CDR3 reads TGTGCCAGCAGTGAATGGGCAGACCAAGAGACCCAGTACTTC.